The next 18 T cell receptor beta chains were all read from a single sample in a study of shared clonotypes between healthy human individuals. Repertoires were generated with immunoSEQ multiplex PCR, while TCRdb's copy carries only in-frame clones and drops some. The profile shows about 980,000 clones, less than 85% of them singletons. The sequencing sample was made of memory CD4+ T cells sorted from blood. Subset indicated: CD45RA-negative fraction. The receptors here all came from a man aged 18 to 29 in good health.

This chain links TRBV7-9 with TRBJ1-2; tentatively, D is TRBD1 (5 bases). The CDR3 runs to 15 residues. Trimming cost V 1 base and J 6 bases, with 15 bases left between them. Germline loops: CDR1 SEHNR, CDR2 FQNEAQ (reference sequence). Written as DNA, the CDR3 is TGTGCCAGCAGCTTAGTTGGCAGGGAAAATCATGGCTACACCTTC. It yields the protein CASSLVGRENHGYTF. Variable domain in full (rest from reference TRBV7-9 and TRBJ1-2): DTGVSQNPRHKITKRGQNVTFRCDPISEHNRLYWYRQTLGQGPEFLTYFQNEAQLEKSRLLSDRFSAERPKGSFSTLEIQRTEQGDSAMYLCASSLVGRENHGYTFGSGTRLTVV.

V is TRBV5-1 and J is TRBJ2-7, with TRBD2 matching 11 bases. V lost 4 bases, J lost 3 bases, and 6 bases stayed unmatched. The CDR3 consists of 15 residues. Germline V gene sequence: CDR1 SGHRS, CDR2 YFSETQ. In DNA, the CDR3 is TGCGCCAGCAGCGACGGACTAGCGGGCCTCTACGAGCAGTACTTC. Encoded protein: CASSDGLAGLYEQYF.

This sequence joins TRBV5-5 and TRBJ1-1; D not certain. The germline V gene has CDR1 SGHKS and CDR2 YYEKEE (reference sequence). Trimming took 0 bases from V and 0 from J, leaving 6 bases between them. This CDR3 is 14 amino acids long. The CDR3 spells CASSLVGMNTEAFF. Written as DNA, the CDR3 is TGTGCCAGCAGCTTGGTTGGGATGAACACTGAAGCTTTCTTT.

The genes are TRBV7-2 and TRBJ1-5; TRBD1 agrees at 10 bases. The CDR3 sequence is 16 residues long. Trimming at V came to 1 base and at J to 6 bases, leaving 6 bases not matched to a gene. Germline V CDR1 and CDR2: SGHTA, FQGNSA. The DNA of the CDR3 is TGTGCCAGCAGCTTAGGCGGGACAGGGGACCGTCAGCCCCAGCATTTT. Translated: CASSLGGTGDRQPQHF. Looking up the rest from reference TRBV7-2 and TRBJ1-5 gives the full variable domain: GAGVSQSPSNKVTEKGKDVELRCDPISGHTALYWYRQSLGQGLEFLIYFQGNSAPDKSGLPSDRFSAERTGGSVSTLTIQRTQQEDSAVYLCASSLGGTGDRQPQHFGDGTRLSIL.

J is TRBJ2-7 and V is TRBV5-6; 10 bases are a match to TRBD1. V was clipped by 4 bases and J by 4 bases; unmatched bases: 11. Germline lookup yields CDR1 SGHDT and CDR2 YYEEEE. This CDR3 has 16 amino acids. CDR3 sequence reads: CASSLPPGQGFYEQYF. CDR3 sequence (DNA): TGTGCCAGCAGCCTTCCCCCGGGACAGGGGTTTTACGAGCAGTACTTC.

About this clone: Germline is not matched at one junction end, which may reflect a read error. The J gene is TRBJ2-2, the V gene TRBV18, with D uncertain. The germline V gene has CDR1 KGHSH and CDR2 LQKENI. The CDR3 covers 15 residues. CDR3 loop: CASSPLPGDTGELFF. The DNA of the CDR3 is TGTGCCAGCTCCCCACTTCCCGGCGACACCGGGGAGCTGTTTTTT.

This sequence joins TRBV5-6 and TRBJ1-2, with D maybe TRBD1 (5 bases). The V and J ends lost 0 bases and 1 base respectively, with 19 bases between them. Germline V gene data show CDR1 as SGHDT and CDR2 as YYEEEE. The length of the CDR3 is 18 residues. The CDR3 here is CASSLGRGRGRSNYGYTF. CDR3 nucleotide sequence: TGTGCCAGCAGCTTGGGGCGTGGTCGGGGCCGCAGTAACTATGGCTACACCTTC.

In DNA, the CDR3 is TGTGCCAGCAGTTACTCGGAGGGCAGCACAGATACGCAGTATTTT. Encoded protein: CASSYSEGSTDTQYF. This chain connects TRBV6-5 to TRBJ2-3; tentative D call: TRBD2 (6 bases). The CDR3 consists of 15 residues. With 0 bases removed from V and 0 bases from J, the gap between germline ends came to 7 bases. CDR1 is MNHEY and CDR2 is SVGAGI in the germline V gene.

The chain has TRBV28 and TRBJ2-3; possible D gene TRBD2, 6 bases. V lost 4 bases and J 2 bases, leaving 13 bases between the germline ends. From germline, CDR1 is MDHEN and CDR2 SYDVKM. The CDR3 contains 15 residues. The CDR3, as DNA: TGTGCCAGCAGTTGGCGCGGGGAGGTCACAGATACGCAGTATTTT. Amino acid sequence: CASSWRGEVTDTQYF.

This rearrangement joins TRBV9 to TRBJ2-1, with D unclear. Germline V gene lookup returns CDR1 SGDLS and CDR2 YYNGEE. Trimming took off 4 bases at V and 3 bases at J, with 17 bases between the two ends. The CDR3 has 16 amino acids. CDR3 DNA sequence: TGTGCCAGCAGCCCCCTAGACCCGGCGGTCTACAATGAGCAGTTCTTC. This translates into CASSPLDPAVYNEQFF.

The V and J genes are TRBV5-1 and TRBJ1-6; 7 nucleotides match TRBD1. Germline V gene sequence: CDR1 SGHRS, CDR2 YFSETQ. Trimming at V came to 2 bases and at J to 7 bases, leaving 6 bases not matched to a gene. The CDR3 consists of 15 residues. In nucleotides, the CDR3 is TGCGCCAGCAGCTTTCGACAGGGCAAGAATTCACCCCTCCACTTT. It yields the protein CASSFRQGKNSPLHF.

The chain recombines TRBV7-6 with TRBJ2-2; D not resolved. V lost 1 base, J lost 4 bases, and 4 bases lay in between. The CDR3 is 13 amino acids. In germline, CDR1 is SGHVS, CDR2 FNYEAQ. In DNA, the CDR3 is TGTGCCAGCAGCTTAGTGAGCACCGGGGAGCTGTTTTTT. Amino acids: CASSLVSTGELFF.

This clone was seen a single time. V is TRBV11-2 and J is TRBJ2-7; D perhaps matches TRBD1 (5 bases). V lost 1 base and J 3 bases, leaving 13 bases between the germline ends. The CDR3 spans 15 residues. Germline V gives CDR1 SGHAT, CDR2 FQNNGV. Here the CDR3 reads CASSLVTGVIYEQYF. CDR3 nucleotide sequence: TGTGCCAGCAGCTTAGTAACAGGTGTTATCTACGAGCAGTACTTC.

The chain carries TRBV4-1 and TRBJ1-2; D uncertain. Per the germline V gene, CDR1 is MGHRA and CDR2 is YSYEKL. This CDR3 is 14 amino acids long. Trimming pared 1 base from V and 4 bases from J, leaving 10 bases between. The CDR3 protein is CASSQGQAIYGYTF. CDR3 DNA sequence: TGCGCCAGCAGCCAAGGCCAGGCGATCTATGGCTACACCTTC.

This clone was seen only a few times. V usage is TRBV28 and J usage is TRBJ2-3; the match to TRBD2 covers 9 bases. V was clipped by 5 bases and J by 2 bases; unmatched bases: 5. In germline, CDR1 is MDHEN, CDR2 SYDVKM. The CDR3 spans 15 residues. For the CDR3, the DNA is TGTGCCAGCAGTAGCGGGGGGCGGGCCACAGATACGCAGTATTTT. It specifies CASSSGGRATDTQYF.

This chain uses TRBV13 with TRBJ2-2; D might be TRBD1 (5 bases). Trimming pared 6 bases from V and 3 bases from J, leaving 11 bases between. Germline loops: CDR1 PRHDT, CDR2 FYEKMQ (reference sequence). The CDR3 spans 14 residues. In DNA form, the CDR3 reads TGTGCCAGCAGTTCCAGACAGCACACCGGGGAGCTGTTTTTT. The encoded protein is CASSSRQHTGELFF.

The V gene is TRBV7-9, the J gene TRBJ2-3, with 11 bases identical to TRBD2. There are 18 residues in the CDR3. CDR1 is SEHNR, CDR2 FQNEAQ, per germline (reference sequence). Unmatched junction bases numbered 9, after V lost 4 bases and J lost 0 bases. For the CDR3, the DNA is TGTGCCAGCAGCTCTGGGACTAGCGGACTTCCTAGCACAGATACGCAGTATTTT. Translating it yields CASSSGTSGLPSTDTQYF.

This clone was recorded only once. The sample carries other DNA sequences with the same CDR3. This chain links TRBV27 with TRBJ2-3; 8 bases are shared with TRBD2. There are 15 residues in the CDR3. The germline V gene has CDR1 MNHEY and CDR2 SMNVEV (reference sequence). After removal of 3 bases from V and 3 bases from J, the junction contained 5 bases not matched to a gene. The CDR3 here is CASSFRAGETDTQYF. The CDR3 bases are TGTGCCAGCAGTTTTCGAGCGGGAGAGACAGATACGCAGTATTTT.